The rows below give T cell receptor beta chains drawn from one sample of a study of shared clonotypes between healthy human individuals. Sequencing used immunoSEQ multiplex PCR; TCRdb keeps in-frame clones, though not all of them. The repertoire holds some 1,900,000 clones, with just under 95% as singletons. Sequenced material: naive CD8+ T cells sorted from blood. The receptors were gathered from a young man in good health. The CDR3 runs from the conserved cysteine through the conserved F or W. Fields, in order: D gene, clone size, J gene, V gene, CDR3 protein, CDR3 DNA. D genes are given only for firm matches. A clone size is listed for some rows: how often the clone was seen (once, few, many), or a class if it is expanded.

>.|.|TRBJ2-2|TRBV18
CASSPPGTGELFF
TGTGCCAGCTCACCGCCCGGCACCGGGGAGCTGTTTTTT
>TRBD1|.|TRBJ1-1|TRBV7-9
CASSEGQGAEVTEAFF
TGTGCCAGCAGCGAGGGGCAGGGGGCGGAAGTCACTGAAGCTTTCTTT
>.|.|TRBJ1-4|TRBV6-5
CASSLGGLLSEKLFF
TGTGCCAGCAGTTTAGGGGGACTACTAAGTGAAAAACTGTTTTTT
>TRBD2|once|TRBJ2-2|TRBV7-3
CASSLGTSGGELFF
TGTGCCAGCAGCTTAGGGACTAGCGGCGGGGAGCTGTTTTTT
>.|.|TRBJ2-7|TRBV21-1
CASSLPGTTSSKYEQYF
TGTGCCAGCAGCTTACCCGGGACCACATCGTCGAAATACGAGCAGTACTTC
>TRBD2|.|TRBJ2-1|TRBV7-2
CASSLRLAVNEQFF
TGTGCCAGCAGCTTAAGGCTAGCGGTTAATGAGCAGTTCTTC
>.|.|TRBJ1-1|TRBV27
CASSLSGIWTEAFF
TGTGCCAGCAGTTTATCGGGAATATGGACTGAAGCTTTCTTT
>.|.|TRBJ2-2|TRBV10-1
CASSDLIGAGELFF
TGCGCCAGTAGTGACCTTATTGGGGCCGGGGAGCTGTTTTTT
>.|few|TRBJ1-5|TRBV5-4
CASSLGQNQPQHF
TGTGCCAGCAGCTTGGGGCAGAATCAGCCCCAGCATTTT
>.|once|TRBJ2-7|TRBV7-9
CASSVQVSYEQYF
TGTGCCAGCAGCGTGCAAGTTTCCTACGAGCAGTACTTC